This T cell receptor beta chain comes out of a study of cytomegalovirus exposure and HLA in healthy donors. Findings and limits, study-wide: A later examination showed that TCR association rates differed by HLA locus, with DRB1 most and HLA-C fewest. In the analysis, some V segments, TRBV6-2 and TRBV6-3 included, were excluded as indistinguishable.

Trimming pared 8 bases from V and 4 bases from J, leaving 14 bases between. CDR3 length: 14 residues. CDR1 is MNHEY, CDR2 SMNVEV, per germline (reference sequence). Turning to this clone: Its antigen is undetermined.

PCR amplification relied on 60 Vbeta primers (plus 13 Jbeta primers). The data were produced by immunoSEQ multiplex PCR, yet TCRdb's version contains in-frame clones alone and is incomplete. The table records 65,000 to 85,000 clones, 65% to 85% of them present only once. This TCR was sampled from a woman aged 45-65 years in good health and CMV-seronegative. Sequenced sample: PBMCs. The J gene is TRBJ2-2, the V gene TRBV27; D gene uncertain. The CDR3, as DNA: TGTGCCAGCGCTCTCGCGGTGACCACCGGGGAGCTGTTTTTT. Translating it yields CASALAVTTGELFF.